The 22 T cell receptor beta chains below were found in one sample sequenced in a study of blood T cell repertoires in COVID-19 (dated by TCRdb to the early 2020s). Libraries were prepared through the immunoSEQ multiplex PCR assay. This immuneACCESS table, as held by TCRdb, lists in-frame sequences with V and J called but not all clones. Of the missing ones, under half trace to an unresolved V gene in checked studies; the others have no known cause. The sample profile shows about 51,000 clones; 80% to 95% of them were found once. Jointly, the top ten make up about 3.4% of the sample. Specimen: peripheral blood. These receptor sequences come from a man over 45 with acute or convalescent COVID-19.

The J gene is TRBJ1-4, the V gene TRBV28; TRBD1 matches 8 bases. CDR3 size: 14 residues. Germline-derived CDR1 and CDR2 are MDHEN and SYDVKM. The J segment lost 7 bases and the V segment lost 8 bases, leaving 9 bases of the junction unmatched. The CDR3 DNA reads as TGTGCCAGCTCACAATCCGGGACAGGTGAAAAACTGTTTTTT. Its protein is CASSQSGTGEKLFF. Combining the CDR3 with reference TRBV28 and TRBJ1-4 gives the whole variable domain DVKVTQSSRYLVKRTGEKVFLECVQDMDHENMFWYRQDPGLGLRLIYFSYDVKMKEKGDIPEGYSVSREKKERFSLILESASTNQTSMYLCASSQSGTGEKLFFGSGTQLSVL.

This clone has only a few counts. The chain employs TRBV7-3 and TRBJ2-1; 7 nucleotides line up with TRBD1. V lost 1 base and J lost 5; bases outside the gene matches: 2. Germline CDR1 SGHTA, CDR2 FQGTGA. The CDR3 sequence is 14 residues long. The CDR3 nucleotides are TGTGCCAGCAGCTTAAGACAGGGAGACAATGAGCAGTTCTTC. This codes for CASSLRQGDNEQFF.

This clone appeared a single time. In DNA, the CDR3 is TGTGCTAGTTCCCTCGGGGGGGCCTCCACAGATACGCAGTATTTT. Translating gives CASSLGGASTDTQYF. This chain uses TRBV12-5 with TRBJ2-3; 8 bases map to TRBD2. Germline-derived CDR1 and CDR2 are LGHNT and FRNRAP. Trimming took 8 bases from V and 2 from J; bases not matched to a gene: 9. The CDR3 runs to 15 residues.

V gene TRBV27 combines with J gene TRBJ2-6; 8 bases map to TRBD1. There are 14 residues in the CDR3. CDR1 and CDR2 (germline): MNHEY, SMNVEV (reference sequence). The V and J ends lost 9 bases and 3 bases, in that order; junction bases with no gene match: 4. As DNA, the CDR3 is TGTGCCAGTACAGGGGGTAATGGGGCCAACGTCCTGACTTTC. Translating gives CASTGGNGANVLTF.

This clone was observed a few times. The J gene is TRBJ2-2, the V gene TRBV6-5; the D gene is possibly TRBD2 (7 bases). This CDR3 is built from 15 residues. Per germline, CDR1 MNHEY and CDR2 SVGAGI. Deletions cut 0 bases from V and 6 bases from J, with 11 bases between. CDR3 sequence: CASSYSGGLAGELFF. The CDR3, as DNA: TGTGCCAGCAGTTACTCGGGGGGGCTGGCCGGGGAGCTGTTTTTT.

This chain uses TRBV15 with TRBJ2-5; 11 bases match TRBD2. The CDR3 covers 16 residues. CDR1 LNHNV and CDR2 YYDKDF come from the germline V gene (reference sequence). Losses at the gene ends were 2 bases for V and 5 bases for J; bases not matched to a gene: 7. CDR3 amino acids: CATSRNSGGAAETQYF. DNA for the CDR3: TGTGCCACCAGCAGAAATAGCGGGGGGGCCGCGGAGACCCAGTACTTC. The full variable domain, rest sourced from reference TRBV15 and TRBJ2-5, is DAMVIQNPRYQVTQFGKPVTLSCSQTLNHNVMYWYQQKSSQAPKLLFHYYDKDFNNEADTPDNFQSRRPNTSFCFLDIRSPGLGDTAMYLCATSRNSGGAAETQYFGPGTRLLVL.

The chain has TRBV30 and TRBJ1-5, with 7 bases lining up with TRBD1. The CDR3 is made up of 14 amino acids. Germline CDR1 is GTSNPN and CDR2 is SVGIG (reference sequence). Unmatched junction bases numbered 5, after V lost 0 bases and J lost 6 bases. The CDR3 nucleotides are TGTGCCTGGAGTGTAGGCCAGGGGGGTCAGCCCCAGCATTTT. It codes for CAWSVGQGGQPQHF.

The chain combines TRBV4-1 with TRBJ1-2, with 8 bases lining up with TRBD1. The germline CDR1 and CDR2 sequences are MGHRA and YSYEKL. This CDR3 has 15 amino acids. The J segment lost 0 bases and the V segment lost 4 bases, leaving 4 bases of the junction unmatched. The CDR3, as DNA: TGCGCCAGCAGCCTAGGACAGGGTTCTAACTATGGCTACACCTTC. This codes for CASSLGQGSNYGYTF.

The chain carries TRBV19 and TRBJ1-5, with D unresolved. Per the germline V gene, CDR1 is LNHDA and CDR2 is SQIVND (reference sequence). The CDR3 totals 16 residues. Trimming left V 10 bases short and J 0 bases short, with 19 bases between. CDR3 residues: CATDTAPYYSNQPQHF. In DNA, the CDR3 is TGTGCCACTGACACCGCTCCTTATTATAGCAATCAGCCCCAGCATTTT.

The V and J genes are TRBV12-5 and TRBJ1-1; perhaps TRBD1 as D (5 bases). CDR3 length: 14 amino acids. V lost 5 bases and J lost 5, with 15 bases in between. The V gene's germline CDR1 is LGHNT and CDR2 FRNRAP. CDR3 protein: CASGLSGGGTEAFF. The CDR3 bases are TGTGCTAGTGGTCTTTCGGGGGGAGGAACTGAAGCTTTCTTT. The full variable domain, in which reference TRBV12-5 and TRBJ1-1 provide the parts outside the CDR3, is DARVTQTPRHKVTEMGQEVTMRCQPILGHNTVFWYRQTMMQGLELLAYFRNRAPLDDSGMPKDRFSAEMPDATLATLKIQPSEPRDSAVYFCASGLSGGGTEAFFGQGTRLTVV.

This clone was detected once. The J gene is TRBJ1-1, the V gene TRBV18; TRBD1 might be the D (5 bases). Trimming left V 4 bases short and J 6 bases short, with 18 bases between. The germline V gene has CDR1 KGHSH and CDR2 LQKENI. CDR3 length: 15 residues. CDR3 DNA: TGTGCCAGCTCACTTTATCTCCCCCAGGGTTCTGAAGCTTTCTTT. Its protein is CASSLYLPQGSEAFF.

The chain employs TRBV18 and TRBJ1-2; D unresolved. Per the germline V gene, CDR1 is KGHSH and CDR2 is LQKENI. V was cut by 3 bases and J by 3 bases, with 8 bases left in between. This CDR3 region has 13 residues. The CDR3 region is CASSPSLDYGYTF. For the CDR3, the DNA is TGTGCCAGCTCACCTAGTCTGGACTATGGCTACACCTTC.

The CDR3 coding sequence is TGTGCCAGCAGCCGCCACTACTACAGGCGAATCTCTAACTATGGCTACACCTTC. Translating it yields CASSRHYYRRISNYGYTF. The chain employs TRBV21-1 and TRBJ1-2; the table's D call TRBD1 went unverified against the DNA. TRBV21-1 is a pseudogene. This CDR3 spans 18 amino acids.

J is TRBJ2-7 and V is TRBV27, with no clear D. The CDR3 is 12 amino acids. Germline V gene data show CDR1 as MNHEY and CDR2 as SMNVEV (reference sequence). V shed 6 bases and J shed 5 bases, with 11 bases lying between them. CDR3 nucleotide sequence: TGTGCCAGCAGAGCGCCCCACGACGAGCAGTACTTC. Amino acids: CASRAPHDEQYF.

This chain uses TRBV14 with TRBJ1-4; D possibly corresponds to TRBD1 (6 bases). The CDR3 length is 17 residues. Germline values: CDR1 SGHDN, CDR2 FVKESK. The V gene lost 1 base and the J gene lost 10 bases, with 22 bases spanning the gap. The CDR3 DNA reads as TGTGCCAGCAGCCAAGTATGGGGGCATAGGGATAAGGGAAAACTGTTTTTT. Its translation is CASSQVWGHRDKGKLFF.

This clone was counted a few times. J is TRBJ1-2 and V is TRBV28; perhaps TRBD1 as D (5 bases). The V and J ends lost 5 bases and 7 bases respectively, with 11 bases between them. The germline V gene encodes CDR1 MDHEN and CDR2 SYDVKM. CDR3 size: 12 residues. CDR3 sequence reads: CASSPLRGGYTF. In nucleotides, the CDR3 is TGTGCCAGCAGTCCTCTAAGGGGTGGCTACACCTTC.

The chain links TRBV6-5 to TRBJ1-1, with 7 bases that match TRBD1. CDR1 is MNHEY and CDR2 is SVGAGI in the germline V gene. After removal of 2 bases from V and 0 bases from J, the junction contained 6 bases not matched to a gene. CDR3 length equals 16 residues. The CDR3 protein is CASSYGWTGMNTEAFF. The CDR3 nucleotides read TGTGCCAGCAGTTACGGCTGGACAGGTATGAACACTGAAGCTTTCTTT.

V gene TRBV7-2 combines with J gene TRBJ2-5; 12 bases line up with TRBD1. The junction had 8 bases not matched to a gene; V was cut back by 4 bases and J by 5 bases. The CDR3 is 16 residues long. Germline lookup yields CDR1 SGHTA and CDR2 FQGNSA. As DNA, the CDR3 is TGTGCCAGCAGCTCCATAGGGACAGGGGGCCGGGAGACCCAGTACTTC. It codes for CASSSIGTGGRETQYF.

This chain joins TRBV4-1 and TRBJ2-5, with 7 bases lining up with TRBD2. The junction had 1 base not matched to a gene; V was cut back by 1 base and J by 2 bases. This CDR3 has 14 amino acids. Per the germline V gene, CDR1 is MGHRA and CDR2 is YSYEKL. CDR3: CASSQGTSQETQYF. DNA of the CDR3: TGCGCCAGCAGCCAAGGGACTAGTCAAGAGACCCAGTACTTC.

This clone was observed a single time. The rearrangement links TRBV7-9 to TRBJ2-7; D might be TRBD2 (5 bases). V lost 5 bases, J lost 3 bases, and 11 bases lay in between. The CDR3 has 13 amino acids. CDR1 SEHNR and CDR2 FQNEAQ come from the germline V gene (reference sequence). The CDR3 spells CASSRLGSYEQYF. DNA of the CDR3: TGTGCCAGCAGCCGCTTAGGGAGCTACGAGCAGTACTTC.

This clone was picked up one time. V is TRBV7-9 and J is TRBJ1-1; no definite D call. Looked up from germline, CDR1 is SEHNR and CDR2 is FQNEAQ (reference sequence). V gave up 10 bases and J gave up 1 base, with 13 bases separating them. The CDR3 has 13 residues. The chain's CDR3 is CAIRRLSNTEAFF. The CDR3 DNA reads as TGTGCCATTCGGAGATTGTCGAACACTGAAGCTTTCTTT.

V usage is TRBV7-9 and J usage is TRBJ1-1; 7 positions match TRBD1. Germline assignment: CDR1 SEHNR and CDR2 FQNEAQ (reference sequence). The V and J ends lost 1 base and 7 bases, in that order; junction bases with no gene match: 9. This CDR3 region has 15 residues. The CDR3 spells CASSLDRGRRGEAFF. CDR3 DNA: TGTGCCAGCAGCTTAGATAGGGGGCGCAGGGGTGAAGCTTTCTTT.